These 3 T cell receptor beta chains came from one sample sequenced in a study of cytomegalovirus exposure and HLA in healthy donors. Both 60 Vbeta primers and 13 Jbeta primers went into the PCR. Some clones are missing from TCRdb's copy, which holds only in-frame ones; the method was immunoSEQ multiplex PCR. The listing contains about 200,000 clones. Sequenced: PBMCs. The source of these receptors is a girl aged 2 to 9 in good health and CMV-seropositive.

This chain uses TRBV11-2 with TRBJ2-7; TRBD1 aligns across 8 bases. CDR3 length: 14 amino acids. With V trimmed by 7 bases and J by 5 bases, 10 bases remained unmatched. Germline values: CDR1 SGHAT, CDR2 FQNNGV. CDR3 residues: CASKLRTGFDEQYF. CDR3 bases: TGTGCCAGCAAACTAAGGACAGGGTTCGACGAGCAGTACTTC.

The CDR3 protein is CASSYLDRSNTEAFF. CDR3 DNA sequence: TGTGCCAGCAGCTACTTGGACAGGTCGAACACTGAAGCTTTCTTT. V is TRBV7-9 and J is TRBJ1-1; 7 nucleotides line up with TRBD1. The CDR3 runs to 15 residues. Trimming cost V 4 bases and J 1 base; bases outside gene matches: 6. Per germline, CDR1 SEHNR and CDR2 FQNEAQ (reference sequence).

J is TRBJ2-1 and V is TRBV6-5, with D tentatively TRBD2 (5 bases). CDR1 is MNHEY, CDR2 SVGAGI, per germline. V gave up 6 bases and J gave up 9 bases, with 18 bases separating them. The CDR3 covers 14 residues. CDR3 sequence reads: CASRRGLFRSEQFF. The CDR3, as DNA: TGTGCCAGCAGGCGAGGGTTATTTAGGTCTGAGCAGTTCTTC.